These 12 T cell receptor beta chains originate from one sample sequenced in a study of cytomegalovirus exposure and HLA in healthy donors. Sequencing used immunoSEQ multiplex PCR; TCRdb keeps in-frame clones, though not all of them. The sample lists 150,000 to 200,000 clones; roughly 82% were seen once. Sequenced input: PBMCs. These receptor sequences come from a woman younger than 35 in good health and CMV-seronegative.

This sequence joins TRBV6-4 and TRBJ1-5; D unresolved. CDR1 is MRHNA and CDR2 is SNTAGT in the germline V gene. V lost 5 bases to trimming and J lost 0 bases, with 5 bases between them. The CDR3 runs to 13 residues. CDR3 sequence (DNA): TGTGCCAGCAGTACAGATAGCAATCAGCCCCAGCATTTT. Its protein is CASSTDSNQPQHF.

CDR3 bases: TGTGCCAGCAGCCCCCAGACTAGTTTGTACACAGATACGCAGTATTTT. The encoded protein is CASSPQTSLYTDTQYF. The chain employs TRBV9 and TRBJ2-3, with a weak D call TRBD2 (6 bases). Trimming left V 4 bases short and J 2 bases short, with 17 bases between. The CDR3 has 16 amino acids. Germline V gene sequence: CDR1 SGDLS, CDR2 YYNGEE.

This chain uses TRBV7-2 with TRBJ2-2; possibly TRBD2 for D (5 bases). CDR3 length equals 15 residues. Looked up from germline, CDR1 is SGHTA and CDR2 is FQGNSA. The V end lost 1 base, the J end lost 2 bases, and 8 bases lay between the germline ends. Written as DNA, the CDR3 is TGTGCCAGCAGCTTAGGGAGACTAAACACCGGGGAGCTGTTTTTT. Translating gives CASSLGRLNTGELFF.

The CDR3 spells CASSVGQASSGNTIYF. Written as DNA, the CDR3 is TGTGCCAGCAGCGTAGGACAGGCTTCTTCTGGAAACACCATATATTTT. The chain joins TRBV9 to TRBJ1-3, with D possibly being TRBD1 (6 bases). Trimming removed 0 bases at V and 1 base at J, with 11 bases between. The CDR3 spans 16 residues. From germline, CDR1 is SGDLS and CDR2 YYNGEE.

The CDR3 DNA follows: TGCGCCAGCAGCTTGGGACAGGGACAAGGTCAGCCCCAGCATTTT. Translation gives CASSLGQGQGQPQHF. The chain is built from TRBV5-1 and TRBJ1-5, with 7 bases fitting TRBD1. Germline V gene data show CDR1 as SGHRS and CDR2 as YFSETQ. The length of the CDR3 is 15 residues. V shed 0 bases and J 6 bases; nucleotides not matched to a gene: 6.

Only a few counts were recorded for this clone. The V gene is TRBV9, the J gene TRBJ1-4; a possible D gene is TRBD1 (5 bases). Trimming removed 0 bases from V and 7 bases from J, with 19 bases in between. The CDR3 contains 17 residues. Germline V gene data show CDR1 as SGDLS and CDR2 as YYNGEE. The DNA of the CDR3 is TGTGCCAGCAGCGTAGGAAGGCCAGGGTCAGTCGGTGAAAAACTGTTTTTT. It codes for CASSVGRPGSVGEKLFF.

V and J are TRBV7-2 and TRBJ1-1; D is unclear. Germline-derived CDR1 and CDR2 are SGHTA and FQGNSA. Trimming cost V 5 bases and J 5 bases, with 12 bases left between them. CDR3 length: 13 residues. CDR3 region: CASSPGGWTEAFF. CDR3 DNA: TGTGCCAGCAGCCCAGGTGGATGGACTGAAGCTTTCTTT. Full variable domain (missing parts from reference TRBV7-2 and TRBJ1-1): GAGVSQSPSNKVTEKGKDVELRCDPISGHTALYWYRQSLGQGLEFLIYFQGNSAPDKSGLPSDRFSAERTGGSVSTLTIQRTQQEDSAVYLCASSPGGWTEAFFGQGTRLTVV.

The CDR3 is CASSVLGQGVTYGYTF. CDR3 DNA: TGTGCCAGCAGCGTATTGGGACAGGGGGTAACTTATGGCTACACCTTC. The V gene is TRBV9, the J gene TRBJ1-2, with TRBD1 matching over 11 bases. After removal of 1 base from V and 5 bases from J, the junction contained 7 bases not matched to a gene. Per the germline V gene, CDR1 is SGDLS and CDR2 is YYNGEE. This CDR3 is 16 amino acids long.

The chain employs TRBV5-1 and TRBJ1-1, with 8 nucleotides matching TRBD1. This CDR3 has 14 residues. The germline V gene has CDR1 SGHRS and CDR2 YFSETQ. Unmatched junction bases numbered 8, after V lost 6 bases and J lost 4 bases. In nucleotides, the CDR3 is TGCGCCAGCATGGAACAGGGGGTCCGCACTGAAGCTTTCTTT. This codes for CASMEQGVRTEAFF.

The V call is TRBV7-3, the J call TRBJ1-2; D gene uncertain. The CDR3 is 15 amino acids. The V end lost 0 bases, the J end lost 1 base, and 9 bases lay between the germline ends. CDR1 and CDR2 from the germline V gene are SGHTA and FQGTGA. Written as DNA, the CDR3 is TGTGCCAGCAGCTTAACACCCGGGGTTAACTATGGCTACACCTTC. Translating gives CASSLTPGVNYGYTF.

This clone was recorded only once. The same CDR3 is also encoded by other DNA sequences in this sample. This chain links TRBV7-9 with TRBJ1-1; D unclear. The germline V gene encodes CDR1 SEHNR and CDR2 FQNEAQ (reference sequence). Trimming stripped 1 base from V and 1 base from J, with 4 bases between. CDR3 length equals 13 residues. This CDR3 is CASSLGQNTEAFF. CDR3 coding DNA: TGTGCCAGCAGCTTAGGACAGAACACTGAAGCTTTCTTT.

This clone showed up just once. The chain links TRBV10-2 to TRBJ2-2; D may be TRBD1 (6 bases). The CDR3 is 16 amino acids. V was clipped by 8 bases and J by 3 bases, with 19 bases between them. CDR1 and CDR2 (germline): WSHSY, SAAADI. Here the CDR3 DNA reads TGCGCCAGCTCTAGCCCGGACAGAAGTTACACCGGGGAGCTGTTTTTT. Translation gives CASSSPDRSYTGELFF.